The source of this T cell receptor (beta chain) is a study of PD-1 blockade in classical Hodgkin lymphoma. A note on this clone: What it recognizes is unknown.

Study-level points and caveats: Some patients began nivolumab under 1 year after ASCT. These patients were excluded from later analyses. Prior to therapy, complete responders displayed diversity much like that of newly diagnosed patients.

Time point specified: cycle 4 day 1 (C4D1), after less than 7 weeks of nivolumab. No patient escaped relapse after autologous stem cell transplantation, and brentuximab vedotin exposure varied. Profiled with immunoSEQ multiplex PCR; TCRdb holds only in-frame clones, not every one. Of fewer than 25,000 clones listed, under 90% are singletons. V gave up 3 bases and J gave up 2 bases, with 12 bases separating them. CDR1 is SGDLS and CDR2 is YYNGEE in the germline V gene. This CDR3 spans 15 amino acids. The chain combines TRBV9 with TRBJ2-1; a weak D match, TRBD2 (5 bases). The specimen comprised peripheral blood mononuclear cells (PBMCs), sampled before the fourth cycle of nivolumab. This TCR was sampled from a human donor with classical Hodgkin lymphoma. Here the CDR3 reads CASSARGSPYNEQFF. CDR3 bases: TGTGCCAGCAGCGCACGGGGTTCTCCCTACAATGAGCAGTTCTTC. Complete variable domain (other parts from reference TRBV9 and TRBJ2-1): DSGVTQTPKHLITATGQRVTLRCSPRSGDLSVYWYQQSLDQGLQFLIQYYNGEERAKGNILERFSAQQFPDLHSELNLSSLELGDSALYFCASSARGSPYNEQFFGPGTRLTVL.